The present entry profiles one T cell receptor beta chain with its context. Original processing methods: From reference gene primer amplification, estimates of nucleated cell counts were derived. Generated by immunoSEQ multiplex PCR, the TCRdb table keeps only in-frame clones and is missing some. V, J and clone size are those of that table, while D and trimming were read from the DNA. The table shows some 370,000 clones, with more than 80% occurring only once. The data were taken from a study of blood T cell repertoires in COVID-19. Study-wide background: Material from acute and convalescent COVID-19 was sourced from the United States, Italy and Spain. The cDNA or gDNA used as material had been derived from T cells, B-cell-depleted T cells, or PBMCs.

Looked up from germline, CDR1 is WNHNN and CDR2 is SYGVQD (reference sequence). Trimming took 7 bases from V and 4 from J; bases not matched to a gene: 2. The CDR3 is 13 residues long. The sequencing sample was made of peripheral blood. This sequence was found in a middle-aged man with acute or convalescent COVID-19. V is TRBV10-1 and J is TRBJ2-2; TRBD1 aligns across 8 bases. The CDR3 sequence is CASTGQGTGELFF. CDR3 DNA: TGCGCCAGCACTGGACAGGGCACCGGGGAGCTGTTTTTT.